A selection of T cell receptor beta chains follows, all from one sample in a study of blood T cell repertoires in COVID-19. Here immunoSEQ multiplex PCR was the method, and the copy in TCRdb shows in-frame clones only, minus some. This sample has 200,000 to 300,000 clones, with around 90% found just once. The sample comprised peripheral blood. The receptors come from a young man with COVID-19, enrolled during active disease. Both conserved end residues are part of each CDR3. The order of the fields is clone size, D gene, J gene, V gene, CDR3 DNA, CDR3 protein. A D gene is named only where the DNA matches it firmly. Where a row states a size, it is once, few, many or the class of an expanded clone; other rows omit it.

size: -; D: -; J: TRBJ1-3; V: TRBV7-9; DNA: TGTGCCAGCAGCCCGCCAGGTAGTCCTGGAAACACCATATATTTT; CDR3: CASSPPGSPGNTIYF
size: -; D: -; J: TRBJ2-6; V: TRBV25-1; DNA: TGTGCCAGCAGTGGAACAGGGAATTTGGGGGCCAACGTCCTGACTTTC; CDR3: CASSGTGNLGANVLTF
size: -; D: TRBD1; J: TRBJ1-2; V: TRBV6-6; DNA: TGTGCCAGCAGTTACTCCTCAGACAGGGCCGGCTACACCTTC; CDR3: CASSYSSDRAGYTF
size: -; D: TRBD2; J: TRBJ2-1; V: TRBV4-1; DNA: TGCGCCAGCAGCCAAGATTTGGGGACTAGCTCCCTCGATGAGCAGTTCTTC; CDR3: CASSQDLGTSSLDEQFF
size: -; D: TRBD1; J: TRBJ1-2; V: TRBV5-4; DNA: TGTGCCAGCAGCCGGGGACAGGGGGGGACCTATGGCTACACCTTC; CDR3: CASSRGQGGTYGYTF
size: -; D: -; J: TRBJ2-7; V: TRBV6-5; DNA: TGTGCCAGCAGTTCTCAAGGACAGCCCGACTACGAGCAGTACTTC; CDR3: CASSSQGQPDYEQYF
size: -; D: TRBD2; J: TRBJ2-3; V: TRBV4-1; DNA: TGCGCCAGCAGCCAAGATTTCTCGAGACTAGCGGGGGAGGGGGTAGATACGCAGTATTTT; CDR3: CASSQDFSRLAGEGVDTQYF
size: -; D: -; J: TRBJ2-3; V: TRBV2; DNA: TGTGCCAGCAGCCGGTGGGACTTTACAACTAGCACAGATACGCAGTATTTT; CDR3: CASSRWDFTTSTDTQYF
size: -; D: -; J: TRBJ2-3; V: TRBV28; DNA: TGTGCCAGCAGTTTACTCACAGATACGCAGTATTTT; CDR3: CASSLLTDTQYF
size: few; D: -; J: TRBJ2-7; V: TRBV11-2; DNA: TGTGCCAGCAGCTTAGATCCGGGGGTGGTGAGCGAGCAGTACTTC; CDR3: CASSLDPGVVSEQYF
size: -; D: -; J: TRBJ2-3; V: TRBV5-6; DNA: TGTGCCAGCACCCCTTTACTTTCTACAGATACGCAGTATTTT; CDR3: CASTPLLSTDTQYF
size: -; D: -; J: TRBJ1-1; V: TRBV11-2; DNA: TGTGCCAGCAGCGCTCAGTGGGGGGAGAACACTGAAGCTTTCTTT; CDR3: CASSAQWGENTEAFF
size: -; D: -; J: TRBJ1-6; V: TRBV10-3; DNA: TGTGCCATCAGTGATACAGGGAAGGGGTCCTATAATTCACCCCTCCACTTT; CDR3: CAISDTGKGSYNSPLHF
size: -; D: -; J: TRBJ1-1; V: TRBV6-5; DNA: TGTGCCAGCAGTTCTCCCGCGGAGAACACTGAAGCTTTCTTT; CDR3: CASSSPAENTEAFF
size: -; D: -; J: TRBJ1-4; V: TRBV18; DNA: TGTGCCAGCTCACCGAGGCAGGGTGCTGAAAAACTGTTTTTT; CDR3: CASSPRQGAEKLFF
size: -; D: -; J: TRBJ2-5; V: TRBV3-1/TRBV3-2; DNA: TGTGCCAGCAGCCAAGAAGGGGAGGGACAAGGGGAGGGCGGTGAGACCCAGTACTTC; CDR3: CASSQEGEGQGEGGETQYF
size: -; D: -; J: TRBJ2-3; V: TRBV7-9; DNA: TGTGCCAGCAGCTTATCGCTAGCTACCACAGATACGCAGTATTTT; CDR3: CASSLSLATTDTQYF
size: -; D: TRBD1; J: TRBJ2-5; V: TRBV4-1; DNA: TGCGCCAGCAGCCAAGAGGGACAGGGGAGTGGGGAGACCCAGTACTTC; CDR3: CASSQEGQGSGETQYF
size: -; D: -; J: TRBJ1-6; V: TRBV11-2; DNA: TGTGCCAGCAGCTTACGAGGATCCTATAATTCACCCCTCCACTTT; CDR3: CASSLRGSYNSPLHF
size: -; D: TRBD1; J: TRBJ1-1; V: TRBV27; DNA: TGTGCCAGCAGTGTGGACAGGGTTGGTTTCACTGAAGCTTTCTTT; CDR3: CASSVDRVGFTEAFF
size: -; D: TRBD2; J: TRBJ2-3; V: TRBV6-5; DNA: TGTGCCAGCAGGTCCAGCGGGGGGGTTACAGATACGCAGTATTTT; CDR3: CASRSSGGVTDTQYF
size: -; D: -; J: TRBJ2-2; V: TRBV9; DNA: TGTGCCAGCTCGGCGGAGTCGCGGTCCACCGGGGAGCTGTTTTTT; CDR3: CASSAESRSTGELFF
size: -; D: -; J: TRBJ2-1; V: TRBV6-5; DNA: TGTGCCAGCAGTTCTTGGGGCGGGGCCCCCTACAATGAGCAGTTCTTC; CDR3: CASSSWGGAPYNEQFF
size: -; D: -; J: TRBJ1-2; V: TRBV6-1; DNA: TGTGCCAGCAGTGAATCAGTTGGCTACACCTTC; CDR3: CASSESVGYTF
size: -; D: TRBD1; J: TRBJ1-5; V: TRBV27; DNA: TGTGCCAGCAGTTGGACAGGGGATCAGCCCCAGCATTTT; CDR3: CASSWTGDQPQHF
size: -; D: -; J: TRBJ1-6; V: TRBV5-1; DNA: TGCGCCAGCAGCTTGTTGACAGACTATAATTCACCCCTCCACTTT; CDR3: CASSLLTDYNSPLHF
size: -; D: -; J: TRBJ2-1; V: TRBV9; DNA: TGTGCCAGCAGCGTAGGAGGGGGGGCCAACCATGAGCAGTTCTTC; CDR3: CASSVGGGANHEQFF
size: -; D: TRBD2; J: TRBJ2-7; V: TRBV18; DNA: TGTGCCAGCTCACCACAAGGCGGGGGTTTCAGCTCCTACGAGCAGTACTTC; CDR3: CASSPQGGGFSSYEQYF
size: -; D: -; J: TRBJ2-5; V: TRBV10-3; DNA: TGTGCCATCGGCGCGGAAGGGGTCCCCCAGTACTTC; CDR3: CAIGAEGVPQYF
size: -; D: -; J: TRBJ2-7; V: TRBV7-2; DNA: TGTGCCAGCAGAGCTTATTTTAGGTTACAGGCGCCGTCCTACGAGCAGTACTTC; CDR3: CASRAYFRLQAPSYEQYF
size: few; D: -; J: TRBJ1-1; V: TRBV5-4; DNA: TGTGCCAGCAGCTTACAGGGATTTCAGGGCACTGAAGCTTTCTTT; CDR3: CASSLQGFQGTEAFF
size: -; D: -; J: TRBJ1-1; V: TRBV19; DNA: TGTGCCAGTAGTGTCGGGTTCACTGAAGCTTTCTTT; CDR3: CASSVGFTEAFF
size: -; D: TRBD2; J: TRBJ2-2; V: TRBV5-1; DNA: TGCGCCAGCAGCTCCGGAATACTAGCGGGGCTAAACACCGGGGAGCTGTTTTTT; CDR3: CASSSGILAGLNTGELFF
size: -; D: -; J: TRBJ2-7; V: TRBV7-6; DNA: TGTGCCAGCAGCCACCCGGGGGGGACAGGGACCTCCTACGAGCAGTACTTC; CDR3: CASSHPGGTGTSYEQYF
size: -; D: -; J: TRBJ2-7; V: TRBV6-5; DNA: TGTGCCAGCAGTTACGATCGGGGTCGCTCCTACGAGCAGTACTTC; CDR3: CASSYDRGRSYEQYF
size: -; D: -; J: TRBJ1-6; V: TRBV7-9; DNA: TGTGCCAGCAGCCCGGATACAGTTAATTCACCCCTCCACTTT; CDR3: CASSPDTVNSPLHF
size: -; D: TRBD1; J: TRBJ2-1; V: TRBV3-1/TRBV3-2; DNA: TGTGCCAGCAGCCAACCGAGGGGGCCCTACAATGAGCAGTTCTTC; CDR3: CASSQPRGPYNEQFF
size: -; D: -; J: TRBJ2-1; V: TRBV3-1/TRBV3-2; DNA: TGTGCCAGCAGCGCCCGACAGGCCAATGAGCAGTTCTTC; CDR3: CASSARQANEQFF
size: -; D: -; J: TRBJ2-7; V: TRBV11-3; DNA: TGTGCCAGCAGCCCAAGGGGAGGAGGCGAGCAGTACTTC; CDR3: CASSPRGGGEQYF
size: once; D: -; J: TRBJ1-1; V: TRBV6-5; DNA: TGTGCCAGCAGAGATGGACAAACGAACACTGAAGCTTTCTTT; CDR3: CASRDGQTNTEAFF
size: -; D: -; J: TRBJ1-2; V: TRBV6-5; DNA: TGTGCCAGCAGTTACAGGTCTCGCTCAGGTGGGGGCTACACCTTC; CDR3: CASSYRSRSGGGYTF
size: -; D: TRBD2; J: TRBJ2-7; V: TRBV27; DNA: TGTGCCAGTCAGAAGCTAGCGGACTCCTACGAGCAGTACTTC; CDR3: CASQKLADSYEQYF
size: -; D: -; J: TRBJ2-7; V: TRBV30; DNA: TGTGCCTGCTGGACTTGGTCCCACGAGCAGTACTTC; CDR3: CACWTWSHEQYF